The clone carrying this TCR beta chain came up a few times. V gave up 2 bases and J gave up 7 bases, with 9 bases separating them. The CDR3 consists of 12 residues. Germline CDR1 is ENHRY and CDR2 is SYGVKD. Time point specified: patch test 2, 6 weeks after DPC sensitization. Treatment of the sample: therapeutic diphenylcyclopropenone sensitization with weekly scalp DPC. This entry belongs to a study of human T cells and chemical hapten exposure. From the RACE reads, TCRdb called clonotypes with MiXCR, one entry per CDR3 protein. This sample has approximately 80,000 distinct CDR3 sequences; around 9.3% occur once, and the top ten carry about 5%.

J is TRBJ2-7 and V is TRBV10-3, with TRBD1 as a possible D gene (5 bases). This TCR was recovered from a woman aged 45-60 years with alopecia areata. Some clones in this sample may be carry-over from other donors' samples. Sequenced material: whole blood, taken in connection with sensitization to the hapten diphenylcyclopropenone (DPC). Here the CDR3 reads CAISELGAEQYF. In nucleotides, the CDR3 is TGTGCCATCAGTGAGCTTGGGGCTGAGCAGTACTTC.